This TCR beta chain was captured by sequencing in a study of shared clonotypes between healthy human individuals. Study context: Serving as donors were a couple of women and a few men, whose ages spanned 18 to 49. Regarding the study as a whole: Among the subsets, naive ones generally showed larger estimated richness than memory ones.

Repertoires were generated with immunoSEQ multiplex PCR, while TCRdb's copy carries only in-frame clones and drops some. The data show about 980,000 clones, around three quarters seen once. Adult Caucasians living in Nashville, Tennessee made up all of the donors. The authors divided CD4+ cells into CD45RA+ naive and CD45RA-negative memory subsets. Remarks on this clone: Its target is unknown.

The sequence came from a man between 18 and 29 years old in good health. Sequenced material: memory CD4+ T cells sorted from blood. Subset here: CD45RA-negative fraction.

The CDR3 region has the DNA TGTGCCAGCAGTGAGAACAACAGGGAGCTCTACGAGCAGTACTTC. Its protein is CASSENNRELYEQYF. V usage is TRBV6-1 and J usage is TRBJ2-7; tentatively, D is TRBD1 (6 bases). V lost 3 bases and J lost 3, with 15 bases in between. The CDR3 covers 15 residues. Germline V gene lookup returns CDR1 MNHNS and CDR2 SASEGT.